The entry that follows covers one TCR beta chain sequence. Its binding antigen is unknown. The record has no base qualities; no much larger clone is one base away. These data are taken from a study of Siglec-9 on CD8 T cells in melanoma (dated by TCRdb to between 2018 and 2021). Regarding the research as a whole: The study examined the expression of Siglec-9 on CD8+ T cells and how Siglec-9 regulates T cells within the melanoma tumor microenvironment.

General study outcomes and caveats: Siglec-9 was reported to mark and regulate an effector memory CD8+ T-cell subset that appeared to accumulate within melanoma tumors.

Libraries came from the immunoSEQ multiplex PCR assay. The source is immuneACCESS, and TCRdb retained only in-frame sequences with V and J called. Part of the clones is not carried over; for the studies checked, unresolved V genes explain less than half of this, and the remainder is unexplained. A total of about 33,000 clones appear in this sample, about four fifths of them only once. The ten top clones hold over 1.5% of the sample. V is pared back by 6 bases and J by 1 base, with 12 bases lying between the germline termini. From the cysteine through the phenylalanine, the CDR3 covers 14 amino acids. Only the CDR3 DNA is retained, 42 bases long and in frame from the first base. Based on the germline V gene, the CDR1 and CDR2 sequences are SGHNT and YENEEA.

This TCR was sampled from a human donor in good health. This sequence uses TRBV11-3 and TRBJ1-1, and perhaps TRBD1 as D gene, on 5 matching bases. The sequenced sample consisted of Siglec-9- CD8+ T cells sorted from blood. The label giving this sample's cell subset or site can be read as: CD8 T cells lacking Siglec-9. The nucleotides read TGTGCCAGCAGTCTGGGGGGGGAGAACACTGAAGCTTTCTTT. Translated, this is CASSLGGENTEAFF.